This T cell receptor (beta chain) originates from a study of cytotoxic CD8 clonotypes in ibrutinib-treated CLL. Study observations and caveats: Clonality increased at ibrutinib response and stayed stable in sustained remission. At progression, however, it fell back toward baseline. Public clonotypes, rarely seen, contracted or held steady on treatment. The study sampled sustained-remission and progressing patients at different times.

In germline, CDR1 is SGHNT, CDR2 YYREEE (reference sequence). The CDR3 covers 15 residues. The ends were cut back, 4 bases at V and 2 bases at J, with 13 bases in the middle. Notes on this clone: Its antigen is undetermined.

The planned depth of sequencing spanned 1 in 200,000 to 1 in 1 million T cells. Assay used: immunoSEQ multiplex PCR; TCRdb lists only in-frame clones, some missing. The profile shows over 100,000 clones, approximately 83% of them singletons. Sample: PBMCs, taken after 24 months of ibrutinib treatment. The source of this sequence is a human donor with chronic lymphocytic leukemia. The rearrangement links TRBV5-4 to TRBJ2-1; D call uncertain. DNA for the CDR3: TGTGCCAGCAGCCTTAGGGTAGGCCCCTACAATGAGCAGTTCTTC. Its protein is CASSLRVGPYNEQFF.